The 22 T cell receptor beta chains reported below all come from one sample, sequenced in a study of post-analysis software for immune sequencing data. Researchers reported that TCR beta cDNA libraries carried unique molecular identifiers. TCRdb ran MiXCR on the PCR reads and lists one entry per CDR3 protein. The data show about 160,000 distinct CDR3 sequences, with about 34% seen just once and about 26% held by the top ten. The sequencing here drew on blood, taken after autologous hematopoietic stem cell transplantation. These receptors originate from a girl aged 10-17 years with multiple sclerosis.

The chain employs TRBV4-3 and TRBJ2-4; either TRBD1 or TRBD2 may supply D (6 bases each). The end of the DNA is better explained by TRBJ2-7, so the J call may be wrong. Germline values: CDR1 LGHNA, CDR2 YSLEER. CDR3 size: 15 residues. The CDR3 DNA follows: TGCGCCAGCAGCCAAACGACGGGGGCGGTTTACGAGCAGTACTTC. As protein: CASSQTTGAVYEQYF.

This clonotype was counted between two and nine times. V is TRBV28 and J is TRBJ2-3, with D unresolved. This CDR3 region has 12 residues. The germline gives CDR1 MDHEN, CDR2 SYDVKM. V lost 5 bases and J 5 bases, leaving 8 bases between the germline ends. CDR3 sequence: CASSAERDTQYF. The CDR3 DNA follows: TGTGCCAGCAGTGCCGAAAGAGATACGCAGTATTTT.

This clonotype came up a few times. This chain uses TRBV20-1 with TRBJ2-4, with 9 bases that match TRBD2. The J call is uncertain, as TRBJ2-7 better fits the DNA end. CDR1 and CDR2 from the germline V gene are DFQATT and SNEGSKA (reference sequence). The CDR3 loop spans 13 amino acids. The DNA for the CDR3 is TGCAGTGCTACATCAGGACTAGCGAGCGAGCAGTACTTC. It codes for CSATSGLASEQYF.

This clonotype was recorded many times. This chain connects TRBV29-1 to TRBJ1-1, with D possibly matching TRBD1 (5 bases). The CDR3 sequence is 12 residues long. V dropped 7 bases and J dropped 6 bases, with 15 bases sitting between them. Germline V gene data show CDR1 as SQVTM and CDR2 as ANQGSEA. The CDR3 coding sequence is TGCAGCGGTGTCGGGGGGAGCGCTGAAGCTTTCTTT. The encoded protein is CSGVGGSAEAFF.

This clonotype has only a few counts. J is TRBJ1-5 and V is TRBV20-1; 7 bases line up with TRBD1. Germline-derived CDR1 and CDR2 are DFQATT and SNEGSKA (reference sequence). The CDR3 has 13 residues. Trimming removed 6 bases from V and 6 bases from J; junction bases left unmatched: 8. The CDR3 DNA is TGCAGTGCCAGGGGCAGGGACAGTCAGCCCCAGCATTTT. It specifies CSARGRDSQPQHF.

A few counts support this clonotype. The CDR3 DNA reads as TGTGCCAGCAGCTCGCTTGGGACTAGCGGGCGGGATACGCAGTATTTT. Residues: CASSSLGTSGRDTQYF. The rearrangement uses TRBV7-2 and TRBJ2-3; 12 nucleotides align to TRBD2. The CDR3 has 16 residues. V dropped 4 bases and J dropped 6; count of bases not matched to a gene: 8. Germline loops: CDR1 SGHTA, CDR2 FQGNSA.

The chain employs TRBV5-1 and TRBJ2-1, with 11 positions matching TRBD2. J was trimmed by 12 bases and V by 0 bases; bases with no gene match: 11. CDR1 is SGHRS and CDR2 is YFSETQ in the germline V gene. There are 16 residues in the CDR3. CDR3 protein: CASSLGTSGGEVGQFF. DNA of the CDR3: TGCGCCAGCAGCTTGGGCACTAGCGGGGGCGAAGTAGGGCAGTTCTTC.

The chain combines TRBV24-1 with TRBJ2-1; D gene ambiguous. CDR1 is KGHDR and CDR2 is SFDVKD in the germline V gene. The CDR3 has 13 residues. Between the trimmed V and J ends, which lost 5 bases and 5 bases, there was a span of 9 bases. The CDR3 DNA follows: TGTGCCACCAGTGGGGGATTCCACAATGAGCAGTTCTTC. It is translated as CATSGGFHNEQFF.

This clonotype was found a few times. The chain has TRBV7-9 and TRBJ2-5, with D unclear. The CDR3 sequence is 16 residues long. Germline CDR1 and CDR2: SEHNR and FQNEAQ (reference sequence). The V end lost 5 bases, the J end lost 5 bases, and 21 bases lay between the germline ends. The CDR3: CASSPETHVVYETQYF. The CDR3 region has the DNA TGTGCCAGCAGCCCCGAAACGCACGTTGTGTACGAGACCCAGTACTTC. The whole variable domain, filled in from reference TRBV7-9 and TRBJ2-5, reads DTGVSQNPRHKITKRGQNVTFRCDPISEHNRLYWYRQTLGQGPEFLTYFQNEAQLEKSRLLSDRFSAERPKGSFSTLEIQRTEQGDSAMYLCASSPETHVVYETQYFGPGTRLLVL.

Points on this clonotype: It may be a read error: a sequence one base away is much more abundant. The CDR3 end shows no conserved phenylalanine or tryptophan, and so a read error is likely. The chain has TRBV29-1 and TRBJ2-1; TRBD2 aligns across 15 bases. Germline lookup yields CDR1 SQVTM and CDR2 ANQGSEA. The CDR3 consists of 17 residues. Trimming at V came to 5 bases and at J to 1 base, leaving 6 bases not matched to a gene. The CDR3 DNA is TGCAGCGTTACCGGGACTAGCGGGAGGACTTCCTACAATGAGCAGTTCGTC. This translates into CSVTGTSGRTSYNEQFV.

The J gene is TRBJ2-7, the V gene TRBV20-1; D not certain. The germline V and J ends were trimmed by 5 bases and 1 base, with 12 bases remaining between them. The CDR3 sequence is 13 residues long. From germline, CDR1 is DFQATT and CDR2 SNEGSKA (reference sequence). The CDR3 loop reads CSARTYLSYEQYF. DNA of the CDR3: TGCAGTGCTCGGACGTATCTTTCCTACGAGCAGTACTTC.

This clonotype has more than one count but fewer than ten. V gene TRBV20-1 combines with J gene TRBJ1-2; 7 positions match TRBD1. Germline V gene lookup returns CDR1 DFQATT and CDR2 SNEGSKA (reference sequence). This CDR3 spans 10 amino acids. With 5 bases clipped from V and 8 bases from J, the junction kept 2 bases outside the gene matches. The CDR3 nucleotides are TGCAGTGCTCAGACAGGGGGCTACACCTTC. Residues: CSAQTGGYTF.

This clonotype has more than one count but fewer than ten. This rearrangement joins TRBV28 to TRBJ2-7; 7 positions match TRBD2. The CDR3 covers 14 residues. The J segment lost 2 bases and the V segment lost 6 bases, leaving 7 bases of the junction unmatched. The germline V gene encodes CDR1 MDHEN and CDR2 SYDVKM. Written as DNA, the CDR3 is TGTGCCAGCAGCGTTGCGGGAGTTGCCTACGAGCAGTACTTC. It translates to CASSVAGVAYEQYF.

This chain connects TRBV7-9 to TRBJ2-1, with 7 positions matching TRBD1. Per germline, CDR1 SEHNR and CDR2 FQNEAQ (reference sequence). The CDR3 has 16 residues. The J segment lost 0 bases and the V segment lost 4 bases, leaving 6 bases of the junction unmatched. The CDR3 sequence is CASSSYRGSSYNEQFF. CDR3 DNA: TGTGCCAGCAGCTCATACAGGGGTAGCTCCTACAATGAGCAGTTCTTC.

V and J are TRBV2 and TRBJ2-5, with 16 bases identical to TRBD2. CDR1 and CDR2 (germline): SNHLY, FYNNEI. V was pared by 4 bases and J by 4 bases, with 3 bases of the junction left unmatched. The CDR3 contains 16 residues. CDR3 nucleotide sequence: TGTGCCAGCAGTGCGGGACTAGCGGGAGGGGCAGAGACCCAGTACTTC. It is translated as CASSAGLAGGAETQYF. The whole variable domain, remainder taken from reference TRBV2 and TRBJ2-5, is EPEVTQTPSHQVTQMGQEVILRCVPISNHLYFYWYRQILGQKVEFLVSFYNNEISEKSEIFDDQFSVERPDGSNFTLKIRSTKLEDSAMYFCASSAGLAGGAETQYFGPGTRLLVL.

This clonotype appeared a few times. The chain links TRBV7-6 to TRBJ2-7, with 8 bases matching TRBD1. Looked up from germline, CDR1 is SGHVS and CDR2 is FNYEAQ. The CDR3 contains 15 residues. After removal of 5 bases from V and 0 bases from J, the junction contained 6 bases not matched to a gene. This CDR3 reads CASSRGTGGSYEQYF. CDR3 coding DNA: TGTGCCAGCAGCCGAGGAACAGGGGGCTCCTACGAGCAGTACTTC.

This clonotype has ten or more counts. The genes are TRBV21-1 and TRBJ2-1; the table assigns TRBD2, which was not confirmed against the DNA. TRBV21-1 is flagged as a pseudogene. CDR3 size: 19 residues. CDR3 coding DNA: TGTGCCAGCAGCAAACAGCTGGGACTAGCGGGAGGTGTACACAATGAGCAGTTCTTC. It codes for CASSKQLGLAGGVHNEQFF.

The rearrangement links TRBV9 to TRBJ2-5; TRBD2 matches at 14 bases. The DNA end favors TRBJ2-7, so the J call may be wrong. In germline, CDR1 is SGDLS, CDR2 YYNGEE. CDR3 size: 15 residues. The CDR3 here is CASSVEGLAGDEQYF. CDR3 DNA sequence: TGTGCCAGCAGCGTAGAGGGACTAGCGGGAGACGAGCAGTACTTC.

This clonotype was detected many times. V gene TRBV24-1 combines with J gene TRBJ2-1; 9 bases fit TRBD1. This CDR3 has 14 amino acids. Germline CDR1 is KGHDR and CDR2 is SFDVKD. The V segment lost 10 bases and the J segment 4 bases; nucleotides outside the gene matches: 7. CDR3 loop: CATDRGAGYNEQFF. In DNA, the CDR3 is TGTGCCACGGACAGGGGCGCAGGGTACAATGAGCAGTTCTTC.

V gene TRBV7-2 combines with J gene TRBJ2-5, with 7 bases that match TRBD2. Losses at the gene ends were 5 bases for V and 5 bases for J; bases not matched to a gene: 11. The CDR3 is 15 residues long. CDR1 is SGHTA, CDR2 FQGNSA, per germline. CDR3 amino acids: CASSTSSGHRETQYF. CDR3 in DNA: TGTGCCAGCAGCACCTCTAGCGGTCATCGGGAGACCCAGTACTTC.

This clonotype was detected only a few times. The V call is TRBV12-3 or TRBV12-4, the J call TRBJ1-2; D possibly corresponds to TRBD1 (6 bases). V lost 6 bases to trimming and J lost 2 bases, with 10 bases between them. The CDR3 totals 13 residues. In nucleotides, the CDR3 is TGTGCCAGCAGCAGGGGTTCAAACTATGGCTACACCTTC. It specifies CASSRGSNYGYTF.

This clonotype has a handful of counts. V usage is TRBV5-1 and J usage is TRBJ1-1, with a weak D call TRBD1 (6 bases). Germline CDR1 and CDR2: SGHRS and YFSETQ. The CDR3 is made up of 15 amino acids. Trimming removed 3 bases at V and 5 bases at J, with 17 bases between. CDR3 sequence reads: CASSWALPGDTEAFF. DNA for the CDR3: TGCGCCAGCAGCTGGGCCCTACCAGGGGATACTGAAGCTTTCTTT.